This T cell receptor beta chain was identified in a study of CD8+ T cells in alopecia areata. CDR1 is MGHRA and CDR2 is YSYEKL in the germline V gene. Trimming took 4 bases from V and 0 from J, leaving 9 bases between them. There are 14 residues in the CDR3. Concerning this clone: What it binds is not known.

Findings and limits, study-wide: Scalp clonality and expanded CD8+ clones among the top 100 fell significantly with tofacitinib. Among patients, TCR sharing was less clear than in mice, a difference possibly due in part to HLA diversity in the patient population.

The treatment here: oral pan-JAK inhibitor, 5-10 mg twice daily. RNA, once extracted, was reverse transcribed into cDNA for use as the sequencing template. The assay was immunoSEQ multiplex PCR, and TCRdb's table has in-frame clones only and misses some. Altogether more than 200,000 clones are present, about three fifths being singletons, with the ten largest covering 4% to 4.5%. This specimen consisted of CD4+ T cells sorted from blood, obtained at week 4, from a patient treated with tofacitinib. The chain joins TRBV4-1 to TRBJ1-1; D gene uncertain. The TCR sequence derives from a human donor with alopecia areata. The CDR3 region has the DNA TGCGCCAGCAGCCCCCTGACGGTGAACACTGAAGCTTTCTTT. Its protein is CASSPLTVNTEAFF.